One and the same sample provided the 30 T cell receptor beta chains below, sequenced in a study of cytomegalovirus exposure and HLA in healthy donors. Generated by immunoSEQ multiplex PCR, the TCRdb table keeps only in-frame clones and is missing some. There are some 79,000 clones in the sample; about 94% occur only once, and roughly 3.2% lies in the top ten. Sequenced sample: PBMCs. The receptors derive from a woman under 30 in good health and CMV-seropositive.

This sequence joins TRBV2 and TRBJ2-1, with 7 nucleotides matching TRBD2. The CDR3 has 19 residues. CDR1 is SNHLY and CDR2 is FYNNEI in the germline V gene. J gave up 1 base and V 5 bases, and 17 bases lay outside the gene matches. The CDR3 region is CASSLRTSNLLGSYNEQFF. In DNA form, the CDR3 reads TGTGCCAGCAGTCTAAGGACTAGTAACCTCTTAGGATCCTACAATGAGCAGTTCTTC.

The chain has TRBV2 and TRBJ2-3; 10 positions agree with TRBD2. J gave up 2 bases and V 2 bases, and 4 bases lay outside the gene matches. CDR3 length equals 16 residues. Germline CDR1 SNHLY, CDR2 FYNNEI. CDR3 in DNA: TGTGCCAGCAGTGAACTAGCGGGGGTCTTCACAGATACGCAGTATTTT. Its protein is CASSELAGVFTDTQYF.

The chain has TRBV16 and TRBJ2-3; D call uncertain. Trimming took off 4 bases at V and 5 bases at J, with 7 bases between the two ends. The CDR3 sequence is 12 residues long. Per the germline V gene, CDR1 is KGHSY and CDR2 is FQNENV. DNA for the CDR3: TGTGCCAGCAGCCCGTCACAAGATACGCAGTATTTT. Residues: CASSPSQDTQYF.

The chain is built from TRBV27 and TRBJ1-5; D is unresolved. The length of the CDR3 is 13 residues. The germline V and J ends were trimmed by 2 bases and 5 bases, with 7 bases remaining between them. Germline values: CDR1 MNHEY, CDR2 SMNVEV (reference sequence). The CDR3 nucleotides read TGTGCCAGCAGTTTAGGTCCGGATCAGCCCCAGCATTTT. It yields the protein CASSLGPDQPQHF.

The chain has TRBV5-4 and TRBJ1-6; D is unclear. This CDR3 is 15 amino acids long. Trimming removed 0 bases at V and 6 bases at J, with 10 bases between. Germline V lookup: CDR1 SGHNT, CDR2 YYREEE (reference sequence). The CDR3 sequence is CASSLGQRSNSPLHF. DNA of the CDR3: TGTGCCAGCAGCTTGGGTCAGAGGTCTAATTCACCCCTCCACTTT.

The chain couples TRBV7-6 to TRBJ1-4; 7 bases are shared with TRBD1. The CDR3 sequence is 16 residues long. Germline V CDR1 and CDR2: SGHVS, FNYEAQ. The V and J ends lost 5 bases and 0 bases, in that order; junction bases with no gene match: 6. CDR3 coding DNA: TGTGCCAGCAGCCTTCGGGACAGCGCAACTAATGAAAAACTGTTTTTT. Amino acid sequence: CASSLRDSATNEKLFF. Complete variable domain (other parts from reference TRBV7-6 and TRBJ1-4): GAGVSQSPRYKVTKRGQDVALRCDPISGHVSLYWYRQALGQGPEFLTYFNYEAQQDKSGLPNDRFSAERPEGSISTLTIQRTEQRDSAMYRCASSLRDSATNEKLFFGSGTQLSVL.

The chain carries TRBV4-3 and TRBJ1-1; D might be TRBD1 (5 bases). Germline CDR1 and CDR2: LGHNA and YSLEER. The V and J ends lost 4 bases and 4 bases respectively, with 16 bases between them. The CDR3 covers 15 residues. This chain's CDR3 is CASSPSSRGVTEAFF. The DNA for the CDR3 is TGCGCCAGCAGCCCTTCCAGCCGGGGGGTCACTGAAGCTTTCTTT.

The V gene is TRBV11-2, the J gene TRBJ2-7; perhaps TRBD1 as D (5 bases). The ends were cut back, 0 bases at V and 4 bases at J, with 13 bases in the middle. This CDR3 region has 15 residues. Germline CDR1 reads SGHAT; CDR2 reads FQNNGV. Here the CDR3 reads CASSLEDGHRYEQYF. The CDR3 bases are TGTGCCAGCAGCTTAGAGGACGGGCACAGGTACGAGCAGTACTTC.

The chain has TRBV6-1 and TRBJ1-2, with 10 bases identical to TRBD1. This CDR3 has 16 amino acids. CDR1 is MNHNS and CDR2 is SASEGT in the germline V gene. Germline trimming cut 0 bases from V and 2 bases from J; bases unmatched to any gene: 3. The CDR3 protein is CASSEARQGANYGYTF. CDR3 in DNA: TGTGCCAGCAGTGAAGCCCGACAGGGGGCAAACTATGGCTACACCTTC.

The chain has TRBV19 and TRBJ1-1, with D tentatively TRBD1 (5 bases). The CDR3 sequence is 15 residues long. V lost 2 bases and J lost 0, with 10 bases in between. Looked up from germline, CDR1 is LNHDA and CDR2 is SQIVND (reference sequence). This CDR3 is CASSIHRGLNTEAFF. CDR3 in DNA: TGTGCCAGTAGTATACATCGGGGGTTGAACACTGAAGCTTTCTTT.

This clone was detected a few times. The V call is TRBV30, the J call TRBJ1-6, with TRBD1 matching 9 bases. The germline V gene encodes CDR1 GTSNPN and CDR2 SVGIG (reference sequence). V lost 0 bases, J lost 7 bases, and 4 bases stayed unmatched. CDR3 length: 15 amino acids. The CDR3 spells CAWSVQGARNSPLHF. As DNA, the CDR3 is TGTGCCTGGAGTGTACAGGGGGCGAGGAATTCACCCCTCCACTTT.

Regarding this clone: The junction differs from germline at one of its ends, possibly a read error. The rearrangement links TRBV7-7 to TRBJ2-5; 10 bases line up with TRBD2. The length of the CDR3 is 17 residues. Germline CDR1 reads SSHAT; CDR2 reads FNYEAQ (reference sequence). As DNA, the CDR3 is TGTGCTAGCAGCTTATTAGCGGGAGGAGGAGGGTATGAGACCCAGTACTTC. Its translation is CASSLLAGGGGYETQYF.

The gene calls are TRBV7-2 and TRBJ2-1; weak D call: TRBD1 (6 bases). Germline V gene sequence: CDR1 SGHTA, CDR2 FQGNSA. The ends were cut back, 3 bases at V and 9 bases at J, with 15 bases in the middle. There are 14 residues in the CDR3. CDR3 nucleotide sequence: TGTGCCAGCAGCTTTGATAAGGCCAGGGGTGAGCAGTTCTTC. Translating gives CASSFDKARGEQFF.

The chain uses TRBV18 and TRBJ2-7; the D gene is possibly TRBD1 (5 bases). The germline V gene encodes CDR1 KGHSH and CDR2 LQKENI. The CDR3 is 15 amino acids. Trimming took 6 bases from V and 0 from J, leaving 15 bases between them. CDR3: CASSLTDTSSYEQYF. CDR3 nucleotide sequence: TGTGCCAGCTCCCTCACGGACACGAGCTCCTACGAGCAGTACTTC.

This chain connects TRBV18 to TRBJ2-7, with 11 bases identical to TRBD1. CDR1 and CDR2 (germline): KGHSH, LQKENI. V lost 1 base and J lost 4; bases outside the gene matches: 6. This CDR3 spans 16 amino acids. CDR3 DNA: TGTGCCAGCTCACCACAAGGGACAGGGGGAATTTACGAGCAGTACTTC. Residues: CASSPQGTGGIYEQYF.

The CDR3 bases are TGTGCCAGCAGTTCGACAGGAAACACTGAAGCTTTCTTT. Residues: CASSSTGNTEAFF. J is TRBJ1-1 and V is TRBV7-2; D is perhaps TRBD1 (6 bases). Trimming took off 6 bases at V and 2 bases at J, with 10 bases between the two ends. The CDR3 runs to 13 residues. Germline assignment: CDR1 SGHTA and CDR2 FQGNSA.

The chain is built from TRBV7-8 and TRBJ2-2; D is unresolved. The CDR3 sequence is 16 residues long. Trimming took off 2 bases at V and 3 bases at J, with 13 bases between the two ends. The germline CDR1 and CDR2 sequences are SGHVS and FQNEAQ. CDR3 DNA sequence: TGTGCCAGCAGCTTAAATGAGGCGGTGTACACCGGGGAGCTGTTTTTT. The encoded protein is CASSLNEAVYTGELFF. The variable domain in full, completed from reference TRBV7-8 and TRBJ2-2, reads GAGVSQSPRYKVAKRGQDVALRCDPISGHVSLFWYQQALGQGPEFLTYFQNEAQLDKSGLPSDRFFAERPEGSVSTLKIQRTQQEDSAVYLCASSLNEAVYTGELFFGEGSRLTVL.

The J gene is TRBJ2-1, the V gene TRBV4-1, with 10 bases aligning to TRBD1. V was pared by 4 bases and J by 7 bases, with 22 bases of the junction left unmatched. Germline CDR1 and CDR2: MGHRA and YSYEKL. The length of the CDR3 is 20 residues. In nucleotides, the CDR3 is TGCGCCAGCAGCCCGAAGAAAAGATTAAGAGGTGACAGGGGGCATAATGAGCAGTTCTTC. It yields the protein CASSPKKRLRGDRGHNEQFF.

The chain combines TRBV5-5 with TRBJ1-4, with D tentatively TRBD1 (6 bases). In germline, CDR1 is SGHKS, CDR2 YYEKEE (reference sequence). The ends were cut back, 2 bases at V and 5 bases at J, with 10 bases in the middle. This CDR3 has 14 amino acids. This CDR3 reads CASSFRGTNEKLFF. The CDR3 coding sequence is TGTGCCAGCAGCTTCCGAGGGACAAATGAAAAACTGTTTTTT.

This rearrangement joins TRBV5-4 to TRBJ2-4; tentative D call: TRBD2 (5 bases). The ends were cut back, 0 bases at V and 6 bases at J, with 13 bases in the middle. In germline, CDR1 is SGHNT, CDR2 YYREEE (reference sequence). The CDR3 has 15 amino acids. The CDR3 coding sequence is TGTGCCAGCAGCTTGGGGCTCGATCGGGGAAACATTCAGTACTTC. Translated, it gives CASSLGLDRGNIQYF.

The V gene is TRBV4-2, the J gene TRBJ2-3; TRBD2 matches at 7 bases. The CDR3 runs to 14 residues. V lost 0 bases and J lost 8; bases outside the gene matches: 5. In germline, CDR1 is LGHNA, CDR2 YNFKEQ. The CDR3 DNA reads TGTGCCAGCAGCCAAGAGAGTTTAGCGGGTACGCAGTATTTT. This translates into CASSQESLAGTQYF.

This chain links TRBV28 with TRBJ1-1; D is uncertain. Trimming removed 5 bases from V and 3 bases from J, with 13 bases in between. The CDR3 covers 14 residues. The germline V gene has CDR1 MDHEN and CDR2 SYDVKM. CDR3 DNA: TGTGCCAGCAGTCCTAACCTTTCGGACACTGAAGCTTTCTTT. Protein: CASSPNLSDTEAFF.

The V call is TRBV7-2, the J call TRBJ1-3; TRBD1 might be the D (5 bases). Germline V CDR1 and CDR2: SGHTA, FQGNSA. The CDR3 contains 15 residues. V was shortened by 5 bases and J by 2 bases, with 13 bases between the two germline ends. The CDR3 nucleotides are TGTGCCAGCAGCCTACACCAGGGAACTGGAAACACCATATATTTT. It specifies CASSLHQGTGNTIYF.

The V call is TRBV13, the J call TRBJ1-3; D unresolved. Trimming shortened V by 5 bases and J by 4 bases, and 6 bases separated the two germline ends. Germline CDR1 and CDR2: PRHDT and FYEKMQ (reference sequence). The CDR3 is 12 amino acids. The CDR3 sequence is CASSPMGNTIYF. Here the CDR3 DNA reads TGTGCCAGCAGCCCAATGGGAAACACCATATATTTT.

V and J are TRBV5-1 and TRBJ1-1, with D maybe TRBD1 (6 bases). Trimming left V 0 bases short and J 5 bases short, with 11 bases between. CDR3 length: 14 amino acids. Germline V gene data show CDR1 as SGHRS and CDR2 as YFSETQ. This CDR3 is CASSLGGPGTEAFF. The CDR3 region has the DNA TGCGCCAGCAGCTTGGGGGGGCCGGGGACTGAAGCTTTCTTT.

The J gene is TRBJ2-7, the V gene TRBV30; the match to TRBD2 covers 12 bases. CDR3 length equals 15 residues. With 0 bases clipped from V and 4 bases from J, the junction kept 4 bases outside the gene matches. Looked up from germline, CDR1 is GTSNPN and CDR2 is SVGIG (reference sequence). DNA for the CDR3: TGTGCCTGGAGTGTAACCGGGACTAGCGGGTACGAGCAGTACTTC. Its protein is CAWSVTGTSGYEQYF.

The chain is built from TRBV28 and TRBJ1-1; tentatively, D is TRBD1 (6 bases). Trimming took off 3 bases at V and 5 bases at J, with 10 bases between the two ends. CDR1 is MDHEN and CDR2 is SYDVKM in the germline V gene. The CDR3 runs to 13 residues. In DNA form, the CDR3 reads TGTGCCAGCAGTTTGACAGGAACAACTGAAGCTTTCTTT. Translation gives CASSLTGTTEAFF.

The CDR3 is CASGGKGSPDYGYTF. In nucleotides, the CDR3 is TGTGCCAGCGGGGGGAAGGGGTCCCCTGACTATGGCTACACCTTC. The V gene is TRBV6-1, the J gene TRBJ1-2; D is perhaps TRBD1 (5 bases). The V gene's germline CDR1 is MNHNS and CDR2 SASEGT. Trimming removed 8 bases at V and 3 bases at J, with 19 bases between. The CDR3 totals 15 residues.

This clone was detected once. V usage is TRBV11-2 and J usage is TRBJ2-1; maybe TRBD2 (5 bases). The CDR3 runs 14 residues. Germline V CDR1 and CDR2: SGHAT, FQNNGV. Trimming took off 4 bases at V and 3 bases at J, with 10 bases between the two ends. CDR3 protein: CASSYRDIYNEQFF. DNA for the CDR3: TGTGCCAGCAGCTACCGGGATATCTACAATGAGCAGTTCTTC.

This rearrangement joins TRBV19 to TRBJ1-6, with 7 bases that match TRBD1. CDR3 length equals 14 residues. V was clipped by 4 bases and J by 5 bases; unmatched bases: 2. Germline CDR1 reads LNHDA; CDR2 reads SQIVND (reference sequence). The CDR3, as DNA: TGTGCCAGTAGTACCGGGACAGATAATTCACCCCTCCACTTT. The encoded protein is CASSTGTDNSPLHF.